These 32 T cell receptor beta chains were sequenced from one sample in a study of identical twins. TCRdb redid the calling of the 5' RACE reads with MiXCR, one entry per CDR3 protein. The sample consists of about 890,000 distinct CDR3 sequences, 12% of them appearing once. A further study also used this sample, focusing on yellow fever vaccine responses in identical twins.

Sequencing used PBMCs. The receptors stem from a woman under 30 in good health.

This chain links TRBV4-1 with TRBJ1-5; perhaps TRBD1 as D (5 bases). In germline, CDR1 is MGHRA, CDR2 YSYEKL. CDR3 length: 15 residues. V was pared by 5 bases and J by 5 bases, with 16 bases between. The CDR3 is CASSWAFGDHQPQHF. CDR3 in DNA: TGCGCCAGCAGCTGGGCCTTTGGGGACCATCAGCCCCAGCATTTT.

This clonotype has more than one count but fewer than ten. The chain recombines TRBV5-1 with TRBJ2-2, with D uncertain. The CDR3 spans 15 residues. Germline CDR1 is SGHRS and CDR2 is YFSETQ. Trimming stripped 1 base from V and 7 bases from J, with 14 bases between. Written as DNA, the CDR3 is TGCGCCAGCAGCTTGTCTGTGAGCGCGAGCGGGGAGCTGTTTTTT. Its protein is CASSLSVSASGELFF.

This chain uses TRBV24-1 with TRBJ2-5; possibly TRBD2 for D (6 bases). The CDR3 sequence is 17 residues long. Per the germline V gene, CDR1 is KGHDR and CDR2 is SFDVKD. Trimming took 7 bases from V and 0 from J, leaving 20 bases between them. The CDR3 loop reads CATSAQPRDSYQETQYF. The CDR3 nucleotides are TGTGCCACCAGCGCACAACCTCGGGACTCCTACCAAGAGACCCAGTACTTC.

This chain connects TRBV14 to TRBJ2-1, with a possible D match to TRBD1 (6 bases). V was cut by 0 bases and J by 6 bases, with 18 bases left in between. Germline lookup yields CDR1 SGHDN and CDR2 FVKESK. This CDR3 has 17 amino acids. The CDR3 sequence is CASSQDKGRGGLNEQFF. The CDR3 coding sequence is TGTGCCAGCAGCCAAGATAAAGGCAGGGGTGGGCTCAATGAGCAGTTCTTC.

The sample holds many counts of this clonotype. The chain uses TRBV24-1 and TRBJ2-3, with 7 bases aligning to TRBD2. V gave up 4 bases and J gave up 3 bases; unmatched junction bases: 9. The CDR3 consists of 16 residues. Germline V gives CDR1 KGHDR, CDR2 SFDVKD. The CDR3 sequence: CATSDLAFGGTDTQYF. The CDR3 bases are TGTGCCACCAGTGACCTAGCGTTCGGGGGGACAGATACGCAGTATTTT.

In its sample, this clonotype was seen a few times. The V and J genes are TRBV10-3 and TRBJ2-7, with 9 bases aligning to TRBD1. With V trimmed by 10 bases and J by 2 bases, 9 bases remained unmatched. Germline-derived CDR1 and CDR2 are ENHRY and SYGVKD. The CDR3 sequence is 14 residues long. The DNA of the CDR3 is TGTGCCACACTATCTACAGGGGGCCCCTACGAGCAGTACTTC. Residues: CATLSTGGPYEQYF.

This clonotype was seen at least ten times. The chain uses TRBV15 and TRBJ2-1, with D uncertain. This CDR3 is 15 amino acids long. Per the germline V gene, CDR1 is LNHNV and CDR2 is YYDKDF (reference sequence). Trimming cost V 0 bases and J 8 bases, with 14 bases left between them. The CDR3 sequence: CATSRDPSQWDEQFF. The DNA of the CDR3 is TGTGCCACCAGCAGAGATCCCTCCCAGTGGGATGAGCAGTTCTTC.

This clonotype was counted only a few times. DNA for the CDR3: TGTGCCATCAGTATAGGTGTCATTGCAGATACGCAGTATTTT. It yields the protein CAISIGVIADTQYF. The V gene is TRBV10-3, the J gene TRBJ2-3; unclear D gene. CDR3 size: 14 residues. Germline V gives CDR1 ENHRY, CDR2 SYGVKD. Between the trimmed V and J ends, which lost 5 bases and 4 bases, there was a span of 13 bases.

The genes are TRBV5-1 and TRBJ1-3; unclear D gene. V was pared by 0 bases and J by 4 bases, with 11 bases between. The CDR3 length is 15 residues. CDR1 and CDR2 (germline): SGHRS, YFSETQ. CDR3 residues: CASSLAGQTGNTIYF. As DNA, the CDR3 is TGCGCCAGCAGCTTGGCCGGCCAAACCGGAAACACCATATATTTT.

This clonotype has just a few counts. The rearrangement uses TRBV4-1 and TRBJ2-7; 8 bases agree with TRBD2. Trimming removed 0 bases from V and 2 bases from J; junction bases left unmatched: 0. Per germline, CDR1 MGHRA and CDR2 YSYEKL. The CDR3 runs to 14 residues. CDR3 DNA sequence: TGCGCCAGCAGCCAAGACGGGAGGGCCTACGAGCAGTACTTC. This gives the protein CASSQDGRAYEQYF.

This clonotype was found a few times. The gene calls are TRBV3-1 and TRBJ2-3; TRBD2 might be the D (5 bases). This CDR3 is built from 16 residues. V was shortened by 1 base and J by 0 bases, with 11 bases between the two germline ends. Germline V CDR1 and CDR2: LGHDT, YNNKEL (reference sequence). CDR3 DNA: TGTGCCAGCAGCCAAGCGATTCGGACTAGCACAGATACGCAGTATTTT. Translated, it gives CASSQAIRTSTDTQYF.

The chain has TRBV5-1 and TRBJ1-1; unclear D gene. This CDR3 comprises 13 residues. Per the germline V gene, CDR1 is SGHRS and CDR2 is YFSETQ. V was trimmed by 6 bases and J by 2 bases, leaving 11 bases between them. The CDR3 here is CASKENDNTEAFF. In DNA, the CDR3 is TGCGCCAGCAAGGAAAATGACAACACTGAAGCTTTCTTT.

This clonotype was picked up a small number of times. The V and J genes are TRBV3-1 and TRBJ2-1; D unclear. Germline CDR1 is LGHDT and CDR2 is YNNKEL (reference sequence). The CDR3 loop spans 14 amino acids. V was clipped by 3 bases and J by 7 bases, with 13 bases between them. The CDR3: CASSHTGSNNEQFF. In DNA, the CDR3 is TGTGCCAGCAGCCATACCGGGTCCAATAATGAGCAGTTCTTC.

This clonotype was counted many times. V usage is TRBV4-1 and J usage is TRBJ1-1; D is perhaps TRBD1 (5 bases). The CDR3 runs 15 residues. CDR1 MGHRA and CDR2 YSYEKL come from the germline V gene. V was clipped by 1 base and J by 1 base, with 10 bases between them. The CDR3 sequence is CASSQGGTGNTEAFF. The CDR3 DNA sequence: TGCGCCAGCAGCCAAGGTGGAACAGGGAACACTGAAGCTTTCTTT.

This clonotype was counted ten times or more. The rearrangement uses TRBV12-3 or TRBV12-4 and TRBJ2-3, with 11 bases lining up with TRBD2. The V gene end was trimmed by 8 bases and the J gene end by 7 bases; junction bases not matched to a gene: 8. The CDR3 totals 14 residues. The CDR3 here is CASSRRLAGHTQYF. The CDR3, as DNA: TGTGCCAGCTCCCGGCGACTAGCGGGACATACGCAGTATTTT.

This clonotype has only a few counts. The chain employs TRBV7-7 and TRBJ2-3, with TRBD2 matching over 10 bases. V was clipped by 2 bases and J by 2 bases; unmatched bases: 10. Germline V lookup: CDR1 SSHAT, CDR2 FNYEAQ (reference sequence). The CDR3 is 18 residues long. The CDR3 bases are TGTGCCAGCAGCTTAAGATCAAGTAGCGGGGGGTCCACAGATACGCAGTATTTT. Residues: CASSLRSSSGGSTDTQYF.

CDR3 residues: CASSLGTQGADTQYF. CDR3 nucleotides: TGTGCCAGCAGCTTAGGAACACAGGGGGCAGATACGCAGTATTTT. This sequence joins TRBV7-7 and TRBJ2-3, with 8 bases fitting TRBD1. CDR1 is SSHAT, CDR2 FNYEAQ, per germline (reference sequence). This CDR3 spans 15 amino acids. J was trimmed by 4 bases and V by 1 base; bases with no gene match: 4.

There are a few counts of this clonotype. The chain is built from TRBV12-3 or TRBV12-4 and TRBJ1-5, with D perhaps matching TRBD1 (6 bases). Trimming left V 5 bases short and J 2 bases short, with 19 bases between. The length of the CDR3 is 17 residues. This CDR3 is CASSPSAGGLGNQPQHF. The CDR3 bases are TGTGCCAGCAGTCCCAGTGCGGGGGGGCTGGGCAATCAGCCCCAGCATTTT.

The rearrangement joins TRBV2 to TRBJ1-2; unclear D gene. V was clipped by 2 bases and J by 2 bases, with 12 bases between them. Germline values: CDR1 SNHLY, CDR2 FYNNEI. This CDR3 has 15 residues. CDR3 protein: CASSEIPNSNYGYTF. For the CDR3, the DNA is TGTGCCAGCAGTGAAATCCCTAACTCCAACTATGGCTACACCTTC.

This clonotype was recorded at least ten times. The rearrangement links TRBV20-1 to TRBJ2-7; 9 nucleotides agree with TRBD1. CDR3 length equals 13 residues. V lost 4 bases, J lost 3 bases, and 4 bases stayed unmatched. CDR1 is DFQATT and CDR2 is SNEGSKA in the germline V gene (reference sequence). CDR3 sequence: CSANRDRDYEQYV. The CDR3 bases are TGCAGTGCTAACCGGGACAGGGACTACGAGCAGTACGTC.

The chain couples TRBV2 to TRBJ2-7; 7 bases map to TRBD2. Trimming took 2 bases from V and 3 from J; bases not matched to a gene: 4. This CDR3 is 14 amino acids long. Germline V lookup: CDR1 SNHLY, CDR2 FYNNEI. The CDR3 protein is CASSEWASGYEQYF. The CDR3, as DNA: TGTGCCAGCAGTGAATGGGCTAGCGGCTACGAGCAGTACTTC. Variable domain in full (rest from reference TRBV2 and TRBJ2-7): EPEVTQTPSHQVTQMGQEVILRCVPISNHLYFYWYRQILGQKVEFLVSFYNNEISEKSEIFDDQFSVERPDGSNFTLKIRSTKLEDSAMYFCASSEWASGYEQYFGPGTRLTVT.

In its sample, this clonotype was seen many times. The chain combines TRBV6-5 with TRBJ2-1; the D is unclear. The V and J ends lost 5 bases and 0 bases respectively, with 11 bases between them. Per germline, CDR1 MNHEY and CDR2 SVGAGI. CDR3 size: 15 residues. The chain's CDR3 is CASSRTPSSYNEQFF. CDR3 nucleotide sequence: TGTGCCAGCAGTCGGACGCCAAGCTCCTACAATGAGCAGTTCTTC.

The chain recombines TRBV29-1 with TRBJ2-5; 7 nucleotides line up with TRBD1. Trimming removed 6 bases from V and 5 bases from J; junction bases left unmatched: 3. From germline, CDR1 is SQVTM and CDR2 ANQGSEA. The CDR3 is 11 amino acids. CDR3: CSVDRAETQYF. For the CDR3, the DNA is TGCAGCGTAGACAGGGCTGAGACCCAGTACTTC.

The V call is TRBV29-1, the J call TRBJ2-1; 8 nucleotides match TRBD2. The ends lost 7 bases at V and 3 bases at J; junction bases unmatched: 11. Per the germline V gene, CDR1 is SQVTM and CDR2 is ANQGSEA. This CDR3 is built from 15 residues. The CDR3 coding sequence is TGCAGCGCCGGCGGGACTAGGTTTGGCTACAATGAGCAGTTCTTC. Its translation is CSAGGTRFGYNEQFF.

V and J are TRBV6-1 and TRBJ2-1; TRBD2 aligns across 8 bases. CDR3 size: 13 residues. Germline CDR1 is MNHNS and CDR2 is SASEGT. Germline trimming cut 4 bases from V and 10 bases from J; bases unmatched to any gene: 6. The CDR3 nucleotides read TGTGCCAGCAGTGGACGGGAGGGGCGGGAGCAGTTCTTC. This sequence encodes CASSGREGREQFF.

The genes are TRBV5-1 and TRBJ2-3; D might be TRBD2 (6 bases). The V gene's germline CDR1 is SGHRS and CDR2 YFSETQ. The CDR3 loop spans 15 amino acids. The ends were cut back, 0 bases at V and 2 bases at J, with 10 bases in the middle. CDR3 sequence reads: CASSLEGTYTDTQYF. CDR3 coding DNA: TGCGCCAGCAGCTTGGAAGGGACTTACACAGATACGCAGTATTTT.

Only a few counts were recorded for this clonotype. This chain connects TRBV2 to TRBJ1-5; no firm D call. Germline lookup yields CDR1 SNHLY and CDR2 FYNNEI. The germline V and J ends were trimmed by 6 bases and 5 bases, with 11 bases remaining between them. CDR3 length: 13 amino acids. CDR3 DNA: TGTGCCAGCAGAAAGGACGGTTATCAGCCCCAGCATTTT. It encodes CASRKDGYQPQHF.

This clonotype appeared a few times. The V gene is TRBV20-1, the J gene TRBJ2-7; 13 bases are a match to TRBD2. Looked up from germline, CDR1 is DFQATT and CDR2 is SNEGSKA (reference sequence). The length of the CDR3 is 15 residues. Germline trimming cut 3 bases from V and 5 bases from J; bases unmatched to any gene: 7. DNA of the CDR3: TGCAGTGCTAGGTCCCCGGGACTAGCGGGAAACGAGCAGTACTTC. This sequence encodes CSARSPGLAGNEQYF.

This clonotype was recorded many times. The chain recombines TRBV12-3 or TRBV12-4 with TRBJ1-1; TRBD1 might be the D (5 bases). The CDR3 consists of 12 residues. V was trimmed by 5 bases and J by 6 bases, leaving 10 bases between them. The CDR3 nucleotides are TGTGCCAGCAGTCCCAGGGAATCTGAAGCTTTCTTT. It encodes CASSPRESEAFF.

This clonotype has a handful of counts. The chain employs TRBV15 and TRBJ1-4; no firm D call. Germline lookup yields CDR1 LNHNV and CDR2 YYDKDF (reference sequence). CDR3 length equals 13 residues. V dropped 4 bases and J dropped 5 bases, with 8 bases sitting between them. This chain's CDR3 is CATSTRRNEKLFF. DNA for the CDR3: TGTGCCACCAGCACCAGGAGGAATGAAAAACTGTTTTTT.

The chain links TRBV10-3 to TRBJ2-5; D is ambiguous. Germline CDR1 and CDR2: ENHRY and SYGVKD. The CDR3 sequence is 13 residues long. V lost 7 bases and J 2 bases, leaving 11 bases between the germline ends. The CDR3 DNA follows: TGTGCCATCACGGGCGACATGCAAGAGACCCAGTACTTC. It translates to CAITGDMQETQYF.

This clonotype showed up just a few times. V is TRBV28 and J is TRBJ1-5; maybe TRBD1 (5 bases). Germline loops: CDR1 MDHEN, CDR2 SYDVKM. V lost 6 bases and J 6 bases, leaving 18 bases between the germline ends. This CDR3 spans 15 amino acids. The CDR3 loop reads CASSSGTTGGQPQHF. In nucleotides, the CDR3 is TGTGCCAGCAGCTCCGGGACCACGGGGGGTCAGCCCCAGCATTTT.